Below, 13 T cell receptor beta chains from the same sample are listed, as sequenced in a study of T-cell memory formation after mild COVID-19. TCRdb redid the calling of the 5' RACE reads with MiXCR, one entry per CDR3 protein. The sample carries 250,000 to 300,000 distinct CDR3 sequences, around 15% recorded once. The sequencing input was PBMCs or a T cell subset sorted from them (not recorded which). The receptors were gathered from a man younger than 35 who had mild COVID-19 (a few samples of this study predate the infection). Cell type and time point are not known.

This clonotype turned up a few times. The chain uses TRBV29-1 and TRBJ2-1; D perhaps matches TRBD2 (5 bases). CDR1 is SQVTM and CDR2 is ANQGSEA in the germline V gene. V lost 4 bases and J 0 bases, leaving 7 bases between the germline ends. This CDR3 is built from 13 residues. CDR3 residues: CSVVRGSYNEQFF. The CDR3 region has the DNA TGCAGCGTTGTCCGGGGCTCCTACAATGAGCAGTTCTTC.

This clonotype was seen only a few times. The chain has TRBV20-1 and TRBJ1-6; D uncertain. CDR3 length: 16 residues. Deletions cut 5 bases from V and 2 bases from J, with 16 bases between. Germline CDR1 is DFQATT and CDR2 is SNEGSKA (reference sequence). In DNA, the CDR3 is TGCAGTGCTGCCCTGGGTAGTATGGCCTATAATTCACCCCTCCACTTT. It is translated as CSAALGSMAYNSPLHF.

The rearrangement links TRBV27 to TRBJ1-4; D is unclear. This CDR3 has 12 amino acids. Germline V gene sequence: CDR1 MNHEY, CDR2 SMNVEV (reference sequence). The V end was cut by 10 bases, the J end by 8 bases, with 14 bases between. The CDR3 region has the DNA TGTGCCACTGGGGTTTGGAACGAAAAACTGTTTTTT. Its translation: CATGVWNEKLFF.

In this sample, this clonotype turned up a few times. The rearrangement links TRBV29-1 to TRBJ1-1, with D maybe TRBD1 (5 bases). The germline V gene encodes CDR1 SQVTM and CDR2 ANQGSEA. The CDR3 has 15 amino acids. V shed 0 bases and J shed 1 base, with 12 bases lying between them. Here the CDR3 reads CSVEEGRQPNTEAFF. For the CDR3, the DNA is TGCAGCGTTGAAGAGGGTCGACAGCCGAACACTGAAGCTTTCTTT. The variable domain in full, with the rest retrieved from reference TRBV29-1 and TRBJ1-1, is SAVISQKPSRDICQRGTSLTIQCQVDSQVTMMFWYRQQPGQSLTLIATANQGSEATYESGFVIDKFPISRPNLTFSTLTVSNMSPEDSSIYLCSVEEGRQPNTEAFFGQGTRLTVV.

The chain uses TRBV12-5 and TRBJ1-1; D unclear. This CDR3 region has 13 residues. Germline CDR1 LGHNT, CDR2 FRNRAP. Trimming removed 7 bases at V and 4 bases at J, with 13 bases between. CDR3 region: CASALEGGTEAFF. DNA of the CDR3: TGTGCTAGTGCCCTCGAGGGTGGCACTGAAGCTTTCTTT.

V gene TRBV20-1 combines with J gene TRBJ2-3; possibly TRBD1 for D (6 bases). Germline V gene sequence: CDR1 DFQATT, CDR2 SNEGSKA (reference sequence). V was pared by 5 bases and J by 2 bases, with 14 bases between. The CDR3 loop spans 14 amino acids. CDR3 loop: CSARQGSNTDTQYF. The CDR3 nucleotides are TGCAGTGCTCGGCAGGGGTCTAACACAGATACGCAGTATTTT.

V is TRBV11-2 and J is TRBJ2-5; possibly TRBD1 or TRBD2 for D (5 bases each). The CDR3 spans 11 residues. V lost 10 bases, J lost 1 base, and 7 bases lay in between. CDR1 is SGHAT, CDR2 FQNNGV, per germline. CDR3 loop: CATGTQETQYF. CDR3 nucleotides: TGTGCCACAGGGACCCAAGAGACCCAGTACTTC.

This chain connects TRBV20-1 to TRBJ2-7; D gene uncertain. V lost 0 bases to trimming and J lost 8 bases, with 14 bases between them. Germline V lookup: CDR1 DFQATT, CDR2 SNEGSKA (reference sequence). The CDR3 is 13 amino acids. CDR3: CSARDGQSLQQYF. CDR3 DNA: TGCAGTGCTAGAGACGGTCAGAGTCTTCAGCAGTACTTC.

This clonotype was detected a few times. V gene TRBV9 combines with J gene TRBJ2-5, with D uncertain. Looked up from germline, CDR1 is SGDLS and CDR2 is YYNGEE. This CDR3 is 14 amino acids long. V was cut by 0 bases and J by 5 bases, with 11 bases left in between. CDR3 in amino acids: CASSVAWTAETQYF. The CDR3 DNA follows: TGTGCCAGCAGCGTAGCATGGACGGCCGAGACCCAGTACTTC.

In its sample, this clonotype was seen a few times. The chain recombines TRBV6-2 or TRBV6-3 with TRBJ1-5; D gene uncertain. This CDR3 contains 14 residues. The V gene's germline CDR1 is MNHEY and CDR2 SVGEGT. V was trimmed by 7 bases and J by 1 base, leaving 11 bases between them. CDR3 DNA: TGTGCCAGCACTCCAACGGGGAGCAATCAGCCCCAGCATTTT. It yields the protein CASTPTGSNQPQHF.

This clonotype was counted only a few times. The gene calls are TRBV11-2 and TRBJ2-3; D is possibly TRBD1 (5 bases). Germline values: CDR1 SGHAT, CDR2 FQNNGV. The CDR3 is 14 residues long. Trimming left V 2 bases short and J 4 bases short, with 10 bases between. The CDR3 spells CASSLPGRPDTQYF. The CDR3 nucleotides read TGTGCCAGCAGCTTACCAGGGCGACCAGATACGCAGTATTTT.

This clonotype was recorded a few times. The gene calls are TRBV11-3 and TRBJ1-1; tentative D call: TRBD1 (5 bases). V was trimmed by 5 bases and J by 4 bases, leaving 14 bases between them. The CDR3 is 14 residues long. Germline V gene data show CDR1 as SGHNT and CDR2 as YENEEA. The chain's CDR3 is CASSLGQDSTEAFF. DNA of the CDR3: TGTGCCAGCAGCCTCGGACAAGATAGCACTGAAGCTTTCTTT.

There are a few counts of this clonotype. This rearrangement joins TRBV7-9 to TRBJ2-1; unclear D gene. The V gene's germline CDR1 is SEHNR and CDR2 FQNEAQ (reference sequence). This CDR3 comprises 13 residues. V gave up 8 bases and J gave up 5 bases, with 13 bases separating them. CDR3 protein: CASGSAGDNEQFF. The CDR3 region has the DNA TGTGCCAGCGGATCCGCCGGAGACAATGAGCAGTTCTTC.